Below are 16 T cell receptor beta chains sequenced from a single sample in a study of blood T cell repertoires in COVID-19. The data were produced by immunoSEQ multiplex PCR, yet TCRdb's version contains in-frame clones alone and is incomplete. The sample includes approximately 75,000 clones, more than 65% of them seen just once. Sequencing was performed on peripheral blood. These receptors were taken from a woman aged 50 to 60 with acute or convalescent COVID-19.

The chain has TRBV19 and TRBJ2-4, with D tentatively TRBD2 (5 bases). The CDR3 length is 12 residues. V lost 1 base and J lost 16, with 14 bases in between. Looked up from germline, CDR1 is LNHDA and CDR2 is SQIVND (reference sequence). The CDR3 is CASSIVPARVYF. The CDR3 nucleotides are TGTGCCAGTAGTATAGTTCCAGCGAGGGTTTACTTC.

The V and J genes are TRBV20-1 and TRBJ2-7; 8 bases are shared with TRBD2. The CDR3 is made up of 11 amino acids. V was pared by 6 bases and J by 7 bases, with 5 bases of the junction left unmatched. Germline values: CDR1 DFQATT, CDR2 SNEGSKA (reference sequence). As DNA, the CDR3 is TGCAGTGCACCCCAGCGGGGGGAGCAGTACTTC. Translating gives CSAPQRGEQYF.

The chain is built from TRBV27 and TRBJ2-1; 12 bases match TRBD2. The CDR3 loop spans 17 amino acids. V was pared by 5 bases and J by 4 bases, with 9 bases of the junction left unmatched. The germline V gene encodes CDR1 MNHEY and CDR2 SMNVEV (reference sequence). The CDR3 protein is CASSTILTSGSYNEQFF. CDR3 nucleotides: TGTGCCAGCAGTACCATTCTGACTAGCGGGAGTTACAATGAGCAGTTCTTC.

J is TRBJ2-7 and V is TRBV14; a weak D match, TRBD1 (6 bases). The length of the CDR3 is 14 residues. Trimming pared 5 bases from V and 6 bases from J, leaving 17 bases between. Germline values: CDR1 SGHDN, CDR2 FVKESK. The CDR3 region has the DNA TGTGCCAGCAGCAAACAGGGACCTAATCGCGAGCAGTACTTC. Its translation is CASSKQGPNREQYF. The full variable domain, rest sourced from reference TRBV14 and TRBJ2-7, is EAGVTQFPSHSVIEKGQTVTLRCDPISGHDNLYWYRRVMGKEIKFLLHFVKESKQDESGMPNNRFLAERTGGTYSTLKVQPAELEDSGVYFCASSKQGPNREQYFGPGTRLTVT.

The CDR3 DNA reads TGTGCCAGCAGCCCCGGGGGCGGGAGGTTTGGGGATACGCAGTATTTT. Translation: CASSPGGGRFGDTQYF. This chain connects TRBV7-3 to TRBJ2-3; 8 bases are shared with TRBD2. Per germline, CDR1 SGHTA and CDR2 FQGTGA. Unmatched junction bases numbered 13, after V lost 5 bases and J lost 6 bases. The CDR3 has 16 amino acids.

The chain links TRBV19 to TRBJ2-7, with D perhaps matching TRBD1 (5 bases). The V and J ends lost 4 bases and 2 bases respectively, with 9 bases between them. Per germline, CDR1 LNHDA and CDR2 SQIVND (reference sequence). The CDR3 extends over 13 amino acids. CDR3 in DNA: TGTGCCAGTAGTAGGGGCGGACCCTACGAGCAGTACTTC. It codes for CASSRGGPYEQYF. The full variable domain, with the rest looked up from reference TRBV19 and TRBJ2-7, is DGGITQSPKYLFRKEGQNVTLSCEQNLNHDAMYWYRQDPGQGLRLIYYSQIVNDFQKGDIAEGYSVSREKKESFPLTVTSAQKNPTAFYLCASSRGGPYEQYFGPGTRLTVT.

The count of this clone is one. The rearrangement links TRBV7-2 to TRBJ1-1; D uncertain. This CDR3 is 14 amino acids long. Looked up from germline, CDR1 is SGHTA and CDR2 is FQGNSA. The V end lost 2 bases, the J end lost 3 bases, and 10 bases lay between the germline ends. The CDR3 sequence: CASSLLGRDTEAFF. The CDR3 DNA reads TGTGCCAGCAGCTTACTGGGCCGTGACACTGAAGCTTTCTTT.

The chain employs TRBV20-1 and TRBJ1-1, with D possibly matching TRBD1 (6 bases). The CDR3 consists of 11 residues. Germline CDR1 reads DFQATT; CDR2 reads SNEGSKA (reference sequence). The CDR3 coding sequence is TGCGGAACGGACAGGAACACTGAAGCTTTCTTT. Protein sequence: CGTDRNTEAFF.

The J gene is TRBJ1-5, the V gene TRBV6-5; D not certain. The CDR3 has 13 residues. CDR1 and CDR2 from the germline V gene are MNHEY and SVGAGI. Trimming removed 6 bases from V and 7 bases from J, with 13 bases in between. The DNA of the CDR3 is TGTGCCAGCAGCGGGGTGGGGTTGCAGCCCCAGCATTTT. This gives the protein CASSGVGLQPQHF.

V gene TRBV5-4 combines with J gene TRBJ2-3; no clear D. Germline V lookup: CDR1 SGHNT, CDR2 YYREEE (reference sequence). V gave up 4 bases and J gave up 3 bases, with 6 bases separating them. The CDR3 has 12 amino acids. CDR3 residues: CASSQVTDTQYF. CDR3 nucleotide sequence: TGTGCCAGCAGCCAGGTAACAGATACGCAGTATTTT.

CDR3 sequence (DNA): TGTGCCAGCAGCTTAACCCCGGGACAGGGCTACAATGAGCAGTTCTTC. Translated, it gives CASSLTPGQGYNEQFF. The chain is built from TRBV7-3 and TRBJ2-1; TRBD1 matches 9 bases. The CDR3 sequence is 16 residues long. The J segment lost 3 bases and the V segment lost 0 bases, leaving 3 bases of the junction unmatched. CDR1 and CDR2 (germline): SGHTA, FQGTGA. Using reference TRBV7-3 and TRBJ2-1 for the parts outside the CDR3, the full variable domain is GAGVSQTPSNKVTEKGKYVELRCDPISGHTALYWYRQSLGQGPEFLIYFQGTGAADDSGLPNDRFFAVRPEGSVSTLKIQRTERGDSAVYLCASSLTPGQGYNEQFFGPGTRLTVL.

The chain uses TRBV19 and TRBJ1-3; weak D call: TRBD1 (5 bases). The CDR3 has 15 amino acids. Looked up from germline, CDR1 is LNHDA and CDR2 is SQIVND (reference sequence). V lost 8 bases and J lost 2, with 16 bases in between. The CDR3 bases are TGTGCCAGTTTTTCCACTGGGGCAACTGGAAACACCATATATTTT. Residues: CASFSTGATGNTIYF.

This rearrangement joins TRBV4-2 to TRBJ2-7; D gene uncertain. V lost 1 base and J 2 bases, leaving 6 bases between the germline ends. CDR1 is LGHNA, CDR2 YNFKEQ, per germline. This CDR3 spans 13 amino acids. The CDR3 nucleotides are TGTGCCAGCAGCCAAGGCGCACCCTACGAGCAGTACTTC. Its translation: CASSQGAPYEQYF.

The chain has TRBV10-3 and TRBJ1-5; D is unclear. Trimming stripped 1 base from V and 5 bases from J, with 6 bases between. CDR3 size: 13 residues. Germline loops: CDR1 ENHRY, CDR2 SYGVKD. The CDR3 spells CAISEWGDQPQHF. For the CDR3, the DNA is TGTGCCATCAGTGAGTGGGGAGATCAGCCCCAGCATTTT.

V and J are TRBV7-3 and TRBJ1-3, with 8 positions matching TRBD1. This CDR3 contains 16 residues. The germline gives CDR1 SGHTA, CDR2 FQGTGA. J lost 2 bases, V lost 4 bases, and 7 bases had no gene match. CDR3 DNA sequence: TGTGCCAGCAGCTCCTTGCAACAGGGGGCTGGAAACACCATATATTTT. It codes for CASSSLQQGAGNTIYF.

As concerns this clone: The junction does not match germline at one end; this may be a read error. The genes are TRBV18 and TRBJ2-7; D may be TRBD1 (5 bases). Germline V gives CDR1 KGHSH, CDR2 LQKENI. This CDR3 region has 15 residues. In DNA form, the CDR3 reads TGTGCCAGCTCACCACAAAGGGGTTCCTCCTACGAGCAGCACTTC. It encodes CASSPQRGSSYEQHF.